One and the same sample provided the 3 T cell receptor beta chains below, sequenced in a study of T cell responses to AZD1222 COVID-19 vaccine. The data were produced by immunoSEQ multiplex PCR, yet TCRdb's version contains in-frame clones alone and is incomplete. The sample has approximately 90,000 clones; less than 90% are singletons. The specimen was peripheral blood, collected on day 0 of AZD1222 vaccination. Every receptor here comes from an adult in good health.

The gene calls are TRBV10-2 and TRBJ1-6, with D possibly being TRBD1 (5 bases). CDR3 length: 14 residues. V lost 10 bases, J lost 9 bases, and 19 bases lay in between. Germline V lookup: CDR1 WSHSY, CDR2 SAAADI. CDR3 amino acids: CATSWGVSASPLHF. DNA for the CDR3: TGCGCCACCTCGTGGGGGGTTTCGGCTTCACCCCTCCACTTT.

The CDR3 loop reads CASPARGGKSTDTQYF. The DNA of the CDR3 is TGTGCCAGCCCAGCGAGGGGTGGTAAGAGCACAGATACGCAGTATTTT. This chain joins TRBV2 and TRBJ2-3; perhaps D is TRBD1 or TRBD2 (5 bases each). V shed 8 bases and J shed 0 bases, with 18 bases lying between them. Germline V CDR1 and CDR2: SNHLY, FYNNEI. The CDR3 extends over 16 amino acids.

The rearrangement links TRBV11-2 to TRBJ2-7; tentatively, D is TRBD1 or TRBD2 (5 bases each). The germline V and J ends were trimmed by 5 bases and 4 bases, with 18 bases remaining between them. CDR1 SGHAT and CDR2 FQNNGV come from the germline V gene. CDR3 size: 15 residues. The CDR3 DNA follows: TGTGCCAGCAGCCCTCCCGGGACCGTCTTTTACGAGCAGTACTTC. This sequence encodes CASSPPGTVFYEQYF.